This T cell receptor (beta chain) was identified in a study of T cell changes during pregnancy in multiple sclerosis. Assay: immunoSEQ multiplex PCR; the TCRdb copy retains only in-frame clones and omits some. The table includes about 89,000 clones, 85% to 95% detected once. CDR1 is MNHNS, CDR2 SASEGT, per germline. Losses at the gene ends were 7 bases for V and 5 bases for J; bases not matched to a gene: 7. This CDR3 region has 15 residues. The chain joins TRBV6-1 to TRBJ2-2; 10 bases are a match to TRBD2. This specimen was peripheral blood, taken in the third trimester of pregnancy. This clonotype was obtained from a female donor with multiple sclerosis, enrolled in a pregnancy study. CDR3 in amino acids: CASTPTSGLTGELFF. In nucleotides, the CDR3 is TGTGCCAGCACCCCGACTAGCGGGTTGACCGGGGAGCTGTTTTTT.